This is a list of T cell receptor beta chains from one sample in a study of breast tumors, draining lymph nodes, adjacent tissues. Each CDR3 protein is one row after TCRdb ran MiXCR on the multiplex PCR reads. The table includes fewer than 200,000 distinct CDR3 sequences, roughly a third detected once. The sequencing input was axillary lymph node tissue. These receptors originate from a female donor with breast cancer. Some clones in this sample may be carry-over from other donors' samples. Both conserved end residues are part of each CDR3. A D gene is named only where the DNA matches it firmly. Not every row has a clone size; where given, it reads once, few, many or a size class.

d_gene,j_gene,v_gene,abundance,CDR3aa,CDR3nt
TRBD2,TRBJ2-3,TRBV4-1,.,CASSQFGSGRLGTDTQYF,TGCGCCAGCAGCCAATTTGGCAGCGGGAGACTCGGAACAGATACGCAGTATTTT
.,TRBJ2-1,TRBV20-1,many,CSAIRAPSPSNEQFF,TGCAGTGCTATCCGGGCCCCGTCCCCCTCCAATGAGCAGTTCTTC
TRBD1,TRBJ2-7,TRBV10-3,.,CAISQGQYYEQYF,TGTGCCATCAGCCAGGGACAGTACTACGAGCAGTACTTC
.,TRBJ1-4,TRBV4-2,.,CASSQVGSNEKLFF,TGTGCCAGCAGCCAAGTTGGATCCAATGAAAAACTGTTTTTT
TRBD1,TRBJ2-2,TRBV19,many,CASSVQGATGELFF,TGTGCCAGTAGTGTCCAGGGGGCGACCGGGGAGCTGTTTTTT
.,TRBJ2-1,TRBV27,.,CASSLDGSSYNEKFF,TGTGCCAGCAGTTTAGATGGTAGCTCCTACAATGAGAAGTTCTTC
.,TRBJ2-7,TRBV11-2,many,CASSLADMSSYEQYF,TGTGCCAGCAGCTTAGCAGACATGAGCTCCTACGAGCAGTACTTC
.,TRBJ1-1,TRBV29-1,.,CSVESPENTEAFF,TGCAGCGTTGAGTCCCCGGAGAACACTGAAGCTTTCTTT
TRBD1,TRBJ1-2,TRBV24-1,many,CATSDSSSPGQDFGYTF,TGTGCCACCAGTGATTCGAGTAGTCCGGGACAGGATTTTGGCTACACCTTC
.,TRBJ2-1,TRBV20-1,.,CSARDVQGGTGEQFF,TGCAGTGCTAGAGATGTACAGGGAGGCACCGGGGAGCAGTTCTTC
.,TRBJ2-3,TRBV15,.,CATSSSGPDTQYF,TGTGCCACCAGCAGTTCTGGCCCAGATACGCAGTATTTT
TRBD1,TRBJ1-6,TRBV10-1,many,CASSEGTGNSPLHF,TGCGCCAGCAGTGAAGGGACAGGGAATTCACCCCTCCACTTT
.,TRBJ1-4,TRBV7-7,.,CASSPPRDRIGKLFF,TGTGCTAGCAGCCCCCCCAGGGATCGCATCGGGAAACTGTTTTTT
.,TRBJ1-1,TRBV7-9,.,CASTPQGSAEAFF,TGTGCCAGCACCCCTCAGGGTTCGGCTGAAGCTTTCTTT
TRBD1,TRBJ1-6,TRBV6-5,.,CASTLRQGCSPLHF,TGTGCCAGCACCTTACGACAGGGGTGTTCACCCCTCCACTTT
.,TRBJ2-1,TRBV30,.,CAWSVLEGMNEQFF,TGTGCCTGGAGTGTACTTGAAGGGATGAATGAGCAGTTCTTC
.,TRBJ2-3,TRBV6-1,many,CASLLDTQYF,TGTGCCAGCCTTTTGGATACGCAGTATTTT
.,TRBJ1-4,TRBV7-2,many,CASKLGTDNEKLFF,TGTGCCAGCAAGTTGGGAACGGATAATGAAAAACTGTTTTTT
TRBD2,TRBJ2-5,TRBV6-5,once,CASGTSGEQETQYF,TGTGCCAGCGGGACTAGCGGGGAACAAGAGACCCAGTACTTC
.,TRBJ2-5,TRBV9,many,CASSVGGTLAETQYF,TGTGCCAGCAGCGTAGGGGGAACTCTAGCGGAGACCCAGTACTTC
.,TRBJ2-3,TRBV11-2,many,CASSLSGGAHTQYF,TGTGCCAGCAGCTTGAGTGGGGGGGCTCATACGCAGTATTTT
TRBD2,TRBJ2-6,TRBV12-3/TRBV12-4,many,CASRLLGTSGAGANVLTF,TGTGCCAGCAGGCTCCTCGGGACTAGCGGGGCTGGGGCCAACGTCCTGACTTTC
TRBD2,TRBJ2-1,TRBV15,.,CATRGTSGLNEQFF,TGTGCCACCAGGGGGACTAGCGGGTTAAATGAGCAGTTCTTC
TRBD1,TRBJ2-3,TRBV19,.,CASSAGGEGSYNEQYF,TGTGCCAGTAGTGCAGGGGGCGAGGGGTCCTACAATGAGCAGTATTTT
TRBD2,TRBJ2-5,TRBV19,many,CASSASGGLRGETQYF,TGTGCCAGTAGTGCTAGCGGGGGCCTTAGAGGAGAGACCCAGTACTTC
.,TRBJ1-4,TRBV7-9,once,CASSSAVGRFNEKLFF,TGTGCCAGCAGCTCAGCGGTCGGACGGTTTAATGAAAAACTGTTTTTT
TRBD2,TRBJ2-7,TRBV29-1,.,CSVEVAGVNEQYF,TGCAGCGTTGAAGTAGCGGGGGTGAACGAGCAGTACTTC
.,TRBJ2-1,TRBV9,many,CASSSLSSWGEGSVIF,.
TRBD1,TRBJ1-1,TRBV11-1,.,CASSQREGQGSTEAFF,TGTGCCAGCAGCCAACGTGAGGGACAGGGAAGCACTGAAGCTTTCTTT
.,TRBJ1-2,TRBV9,.,CASSPLEGSGYTF,TGTGCCAGCAGCCCCCTGGAGGGTTCTGGCTACACCTTC
TRBD2,TRBJ2-1,TRBV30,many,CAWYRDLAGANEQFF,TGTGCCTGGTACAGAGATCTAGCGGGAGCCAATGAGCAGTTCTTC
.,TRBJ2-1,TRBV29-1,.,CSPQGVGYNKQFF,TGCAGCCCCCAGGGTGTAGGGTACAATAAGCAGTTCTTC
.,TRBJ2-7,TRBV29-1,.,CQLTGKGRLRYEQYF,TGCCAGCTCACGGGCAAGGGAAGATTGCGCTACGAGCAGTACTTC
.,TRBJ1-2,TRBV3-1,many,CASSQRGNYGYTF,TGTGCCAGCAGCCAAAGGGGAAACTATGGCTACACCTTC
TRBD2,TRBJ2-7,TRBV6-1,.,CASSQPGTSGYEQYF,TGTGCCAGCAGTCAGCCCGGGACTAGCGGCTACGAGCAGTACTTC
.,TRBJ1-2,TRBV29-1,many,CSVETGGGGYGYTF,TGCAGCGTTGAAACTGGCGGAGGGGGCTATGGCTACACCTTC
TRBD2,TRBJ2-5,TRBV9,.,CASSVGTSGEYQETQYF,TGTGCCAGCAGCGTAGGGACTAGCGGAGAGTACCAAGAGACCCAGTACTTC
.,TRBJ1-1,TRBV30,once,CAWTPGFRTEAFF,TGTGCCTGGACTCCAGGGTTTCGCACTGAAGCTTTCTTT
.,TRBJ1-2,TRBV7-9,many,CASSLGPGRNYGYTF,TGTGCCAGCAGCTTAGGCCCAGGCCGAAACTATGGCTACACCTTC
.,TRBJ2-7,TRBV20-1,few,CSASRIAAPSYEQYF,TGCAGTGCTAGTCGAATAGCGGCACCCTCCTACGAGCAGTACTTC
.,TRBJ2-3,TRBV29-1,many,CSVRSSSADTQYF,TGCAGCGTTCGATCGAGCTCGGCAGATACGCAGTATTTT
.,TRBJ2-2,TRBV3-1,few,CASSQDPGLTGELFF,TGTGCCAGCAGCCAAGATCCAGGGTTGACCGGGGAGCTGTTTTTT
TRBD1,TRBJ1-4,TRBV5-5,many,CASSSLDRDEKLFF,TGTGCCAGCAGCTCCTTGGACAGGGACGAAAAACTGTTTTTT
.,TRBJ2-7,TRBV7-3,.,CASSQLAGAKSYEQYF,TGTGCCAGCAGCCAGTTAGCAGGGGCCAAATCCTACGAGCAGTACTTC
.,TRBJ1-6,TRBV4-1,.,CASSQDRGYNSPLHF,TGCGCCAGCAGCCAAGATCGGGGGTATAATTCACCCCTCCACTTT
TRBD1,TRBJ2-3,TRBV20-1,.,CSAPSKGQGAGDTLYF,TGCAGTGCTCCGTCGAAGGGACAGGGGGCAGGAGATACGCTGTATTTT
TRBD1,TRBJ1-5,TRBV5-6,many,CASSNDRGSNQPQHF,TGTGCCAGCAGCAACGACAGGGGGAGCAATCAGCCCCAGCATTTT
TRBD1,TRBJ2-1,TRBV13,.,CASSSPRTGYDEQFF,TGTGCCAGCAGCTCACCCAGGACAGGCTACGATGAGCAGTTCTTC
.,TRBJ1-4,TRBV20-1,.,CSARGYIGLIVDALFF,TGCAGTGCTAGAGGGTATATAGGACTAATCGTGGATGCACTGTTTTTT
.,TRBJ2-7,TRBV14,many,CASSQGPTSYEQYF,TGTGCCAGCAGCCAAGGACCGACTAGTTACGAGCAGTACTTC